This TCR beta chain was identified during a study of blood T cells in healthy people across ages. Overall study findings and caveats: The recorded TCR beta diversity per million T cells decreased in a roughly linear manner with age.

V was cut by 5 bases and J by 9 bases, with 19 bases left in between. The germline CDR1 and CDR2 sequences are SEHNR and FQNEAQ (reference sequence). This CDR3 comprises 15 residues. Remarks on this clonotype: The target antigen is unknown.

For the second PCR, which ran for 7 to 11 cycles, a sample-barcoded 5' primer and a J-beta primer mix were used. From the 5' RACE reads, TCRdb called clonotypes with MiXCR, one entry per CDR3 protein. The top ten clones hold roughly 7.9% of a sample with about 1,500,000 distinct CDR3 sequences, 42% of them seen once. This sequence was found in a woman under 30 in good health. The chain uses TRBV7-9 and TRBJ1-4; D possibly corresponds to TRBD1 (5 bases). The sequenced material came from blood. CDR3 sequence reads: CASSTNGADAQKLFF. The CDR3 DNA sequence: TGTGCCAGCAGCACCAACGGGGCAGATGCGCAAAAACTGTTTTTT.